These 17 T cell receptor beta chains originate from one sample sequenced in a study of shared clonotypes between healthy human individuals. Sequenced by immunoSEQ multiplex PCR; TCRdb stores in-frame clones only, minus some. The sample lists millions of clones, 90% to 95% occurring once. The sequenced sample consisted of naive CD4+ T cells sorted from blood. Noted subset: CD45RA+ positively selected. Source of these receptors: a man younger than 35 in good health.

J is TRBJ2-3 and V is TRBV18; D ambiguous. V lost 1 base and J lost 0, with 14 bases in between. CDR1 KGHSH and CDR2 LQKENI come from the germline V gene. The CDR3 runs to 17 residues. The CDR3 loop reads CASSPLLTGTSTDTQYF. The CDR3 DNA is TGTGCCAGCTCACCACTCTTAACTGGAACTAGCACAGATACGCAGTATTTT.

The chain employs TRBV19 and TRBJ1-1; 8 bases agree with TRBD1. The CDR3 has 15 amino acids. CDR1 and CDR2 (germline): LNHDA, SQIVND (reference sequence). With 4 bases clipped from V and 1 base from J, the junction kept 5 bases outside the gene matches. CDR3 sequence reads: CASSTADRGNTEAFF. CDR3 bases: TGTGCCAGTAGTACAGCCGACAGGGGGAACACTGAAGCTTTCTTT. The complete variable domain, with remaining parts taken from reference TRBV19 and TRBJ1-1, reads DGGITQSPKYLFRKEGQNVTLSCEQNLNHDAMYWYRQDPGQGLRLIYYSQIVNDFQKGDIAEGYSVSREKKESFPLTVTSAQKNPTAFYLCASSTADRGNTEAFFGQGTRLTVV.

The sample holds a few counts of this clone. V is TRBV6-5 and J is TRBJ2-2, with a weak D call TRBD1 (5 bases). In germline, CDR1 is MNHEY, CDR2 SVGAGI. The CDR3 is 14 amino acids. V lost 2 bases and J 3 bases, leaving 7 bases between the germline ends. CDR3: CASSYDRYTGELFF. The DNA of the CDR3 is TGTGCCAGCAGTTACGACAGATACACCGGGGAGCTGTTTTTT.

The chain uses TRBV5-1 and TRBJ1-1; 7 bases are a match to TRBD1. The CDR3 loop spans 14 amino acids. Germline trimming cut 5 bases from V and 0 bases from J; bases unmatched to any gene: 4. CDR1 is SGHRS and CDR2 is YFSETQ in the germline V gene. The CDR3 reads CASSKGQLNTEAFF. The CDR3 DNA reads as TGCGCCAGCAGTAAGGGACAGTTGAACACTGAAGCTTTCTTT.

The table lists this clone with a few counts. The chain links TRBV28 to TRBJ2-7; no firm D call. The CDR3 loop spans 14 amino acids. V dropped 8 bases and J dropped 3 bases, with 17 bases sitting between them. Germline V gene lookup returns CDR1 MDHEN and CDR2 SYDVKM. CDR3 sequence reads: CASSTLGSFYEQYF. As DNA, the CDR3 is TGTGCCAGCTCTACTCTGGGCAGCTTCTACGAGCAGTACTTC.

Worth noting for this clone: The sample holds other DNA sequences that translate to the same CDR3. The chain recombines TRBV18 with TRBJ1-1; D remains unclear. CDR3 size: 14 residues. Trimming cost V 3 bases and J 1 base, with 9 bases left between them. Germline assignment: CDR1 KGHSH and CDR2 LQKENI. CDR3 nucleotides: TGTGCCAGCTCACCCCGGGAACAGAACACTGAAGCTTTCTTT. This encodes CASSPREQNTEAFF.

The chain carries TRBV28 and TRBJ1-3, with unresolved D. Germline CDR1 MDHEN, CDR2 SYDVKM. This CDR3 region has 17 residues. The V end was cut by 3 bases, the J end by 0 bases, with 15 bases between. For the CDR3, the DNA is TGTGCCAGCAGTTTGCCGTTTGGCAGCCGCTCTGGAAACACCATATATTTT. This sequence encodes CASSLPFGSRSGNTIYF.

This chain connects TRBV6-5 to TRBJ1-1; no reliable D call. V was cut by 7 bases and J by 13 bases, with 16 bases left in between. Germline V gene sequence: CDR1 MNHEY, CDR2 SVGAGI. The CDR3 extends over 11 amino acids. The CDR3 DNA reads TGTGCCAGCATAGGCGGCGGGTTGGGTTTCTTT. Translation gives CASIGGGLGFF.

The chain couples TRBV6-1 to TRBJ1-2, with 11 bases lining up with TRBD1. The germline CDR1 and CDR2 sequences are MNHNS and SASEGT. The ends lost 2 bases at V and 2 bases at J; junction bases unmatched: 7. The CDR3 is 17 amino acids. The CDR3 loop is CASSENPGTGGNYGYTF. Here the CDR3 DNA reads TGTGCCAGCAGTGAAAACCCAGGGACAGGGGGGAACTATGGCTACACCTTC.

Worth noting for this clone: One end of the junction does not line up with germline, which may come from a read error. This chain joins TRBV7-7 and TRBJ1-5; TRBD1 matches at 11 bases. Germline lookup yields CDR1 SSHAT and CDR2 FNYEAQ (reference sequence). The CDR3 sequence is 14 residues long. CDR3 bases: TGTGCTAGCAGCTGGACAGGGGGCGGTCAGCCCCAGCATTTT. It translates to CASSWTGGGQPQHF. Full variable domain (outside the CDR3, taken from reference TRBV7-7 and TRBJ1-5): GAGVSQSPRYKVTKRGQDVTLRCDPISSHATLYWYQQALGQGPEFLTYFNYEAQPDKSGLPSDRFSAERPEGSISTLTIQRTEQRDSAMYRCASSWTGGGQPQHFGDGTRLSIL.

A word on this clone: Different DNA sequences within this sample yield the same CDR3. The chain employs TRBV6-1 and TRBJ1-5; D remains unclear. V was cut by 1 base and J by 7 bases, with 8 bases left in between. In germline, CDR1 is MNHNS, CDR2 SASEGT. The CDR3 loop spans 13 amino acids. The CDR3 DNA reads TGTGCCAGCAGTGAAGGACCGAGGCAGCCCCAGCATTTT. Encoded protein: CASSEGPRQPQHF.

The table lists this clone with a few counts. The CDR3 loop reads CASSYYVQPQHF. The DNA of the CDR3 is TGTGCCAGCAGTTACTATGTTCAGCCCCAGCATTTT. The rearrangement links TRBV6-6 to TRBJ1-5, with D unresolved. Germline V gene lookup returns CDR1 MNHNY and CDR2 SVGAGI (reference sequence). The CDR3 is 12 amino acids. V lost 1 base and J 6 bases, leaving 4 bases between the germline ends.

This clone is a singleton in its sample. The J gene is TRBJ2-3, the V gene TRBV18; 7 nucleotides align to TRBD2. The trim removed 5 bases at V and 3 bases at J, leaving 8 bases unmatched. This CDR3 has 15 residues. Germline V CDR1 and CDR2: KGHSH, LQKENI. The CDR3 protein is CASSIAGTETDTQYF. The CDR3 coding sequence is TGTGCCAGCTCAATAGCGGGTACGGAGACAGATACGCAGTATTTT.

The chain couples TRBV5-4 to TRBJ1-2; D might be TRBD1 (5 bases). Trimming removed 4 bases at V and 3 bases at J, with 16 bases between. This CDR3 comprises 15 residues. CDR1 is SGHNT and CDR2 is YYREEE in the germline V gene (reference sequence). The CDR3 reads CASSPTGGADYGYTF. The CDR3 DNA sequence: TGTGCCAGCAGCCCAACGGGAGGGGCGGACTATGGCTACACCTTC.

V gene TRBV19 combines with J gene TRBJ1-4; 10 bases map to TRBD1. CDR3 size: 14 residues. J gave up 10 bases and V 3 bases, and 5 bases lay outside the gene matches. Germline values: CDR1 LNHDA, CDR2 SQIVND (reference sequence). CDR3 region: CASSMATGGRKLFF. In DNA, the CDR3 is TGTGCCAGTAGTATGGCGACAGGGGGCCGAAAACTGTTTTTT.

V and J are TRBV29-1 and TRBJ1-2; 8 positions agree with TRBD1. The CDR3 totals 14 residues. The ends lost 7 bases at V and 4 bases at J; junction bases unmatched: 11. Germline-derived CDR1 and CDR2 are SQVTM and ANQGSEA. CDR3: CSAWTGLGAYGYTF. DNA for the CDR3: TGCAGCGCCTGGACAGGGCTAGGGGCCTATGGCTACACCTTC.

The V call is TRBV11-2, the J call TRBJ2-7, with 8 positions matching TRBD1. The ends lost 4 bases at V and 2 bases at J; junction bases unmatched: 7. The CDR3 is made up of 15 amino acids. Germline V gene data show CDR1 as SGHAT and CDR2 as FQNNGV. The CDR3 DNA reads TGTGCCAGCAGCTCGGCCGGGACAGGAACCTACGAGCAGTACTTC. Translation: CASSSAGTGTYEQYF. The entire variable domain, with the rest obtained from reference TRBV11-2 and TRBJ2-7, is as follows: EAGVAQSPRYKIIEKRQSVAFWCNPISGHATLYWYQQILGQGPKLLIQFQNNGVVDDSQLPKDRFSAERLKGVDSTLKIQPAKLEDSAVYLCASSSAGTGTYEQYFGPGTRLTVT.